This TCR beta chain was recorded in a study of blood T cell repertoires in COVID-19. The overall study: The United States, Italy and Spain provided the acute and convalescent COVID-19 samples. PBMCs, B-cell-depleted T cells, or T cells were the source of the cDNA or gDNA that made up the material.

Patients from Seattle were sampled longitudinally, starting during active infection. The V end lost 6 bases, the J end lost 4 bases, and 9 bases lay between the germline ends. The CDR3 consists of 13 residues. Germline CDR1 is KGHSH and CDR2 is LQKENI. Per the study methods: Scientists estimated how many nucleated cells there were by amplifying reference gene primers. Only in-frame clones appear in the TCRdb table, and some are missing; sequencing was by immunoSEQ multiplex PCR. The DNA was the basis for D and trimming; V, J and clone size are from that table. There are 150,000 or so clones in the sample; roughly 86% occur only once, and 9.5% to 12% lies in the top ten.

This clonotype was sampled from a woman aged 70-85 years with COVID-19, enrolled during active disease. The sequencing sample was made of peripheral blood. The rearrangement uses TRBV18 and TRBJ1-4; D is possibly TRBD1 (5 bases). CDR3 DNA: TGTGCCAGCTCCCAGGGACTTAATGAAAAACTGTTTTTT. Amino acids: CASSQGLNEKLFF.